The following is a T cell receptor beta chain sequence with its context. Its antigen remains unidentified. No per-base quality is available; no much larger clone lies one base away. Genomic DNA was extracted from sorted cells for sequencing of the TCRbeta CDR3 region. The immunoSEQ Assay was used for sequencing of TCRbeta CDR3 regions. Not all clones reach the TCRdb copy of this immuneACCESS table, which keeps in-frame sequences only. Checked studies attribute under half of the gap to unresolved V genes and leave the rest unexplained. The sample table shows more than 100,000 clones, and 90% to 95% are seen once. 0.15% to 0.16% of the sample is held by the ten biggest clonotypes. At the junction V is shortened by 7 bases and J by 6 bases, with 13 bases in between. From its cysteine to its phenylalanine, the CDR3 spans 13 amino acids. The read is trimmed to its CDR3 DNA, 39 bases read in frame from base 1. CDR1 and CDR2 were assigned from the germline V gene as SNHLY and FYNNEI.

The data were obtained in a study of OX40 agonist ivuxolimab in advanced cancers. Context from the whole study: Ivuxolimab was an agonistic, fully human IgG2 monoclonal antibody directed against OX40 (CD134), a costimulatory receptor. Intravenous ivuxolimab was administered to patients every 2 weeks at six dose levels: 0.01, 0.1, 0.3, 1.5, 3 and 10 mg/kg. Of the roughly 52 dose-escalation patients, hepatocellular carcinoma was present in 19, melanoma in around 15, renal cell carcinoma in 9 and head and neck cancer in 9. A male proportion of about 79% and a mean age of approximately 62 years, ranging from 23 to 79, were recorded for the dose-escalation cohort. Patients were allowed to have had prior anti-PD-1, anti-PD-L1 or anti-CTLA-4 therapy, and around 41% of the dose-escalation patients had previously received checkpoint inhibitors. Partial responses occurred in three dose-escalation patients: two with cutaneous melanoma and one with hepatocellular carcinoma. Peripheral TCRbeta sequencing aimed to test whether ivuxolimab altered TCR sequence diversity and caused clonal T-cell expansion. The paper describes the monotherapy dose-escalation part (N = 52 patients) of the phase I trial of ivuxolimab.

The research as a whole found: Which antigens the clonally expanded peripheral T cells were specific for was not determined. After ivuxolimab, expanded clones were on average more numerous among CD8+ T cells than among CD4+ T cells. Low levels of normalized T-cell clonal expansion were also seen in some nonresponding patients. At doses of 0.1 to 3.0 mg/kg, clonal expansion of both CD4+ and CD8+ blood T cells was observed from baseline to week 6. Partial responders in the 0.1-3.0 mg/kg groups had among the lowest normalized peripheral clonal expansion, especially among CD8+ T cells.

The trial excluded patients who had a history of autoimmune disease or were on systemic immunosuppression. Peripheral blood for TCR sequencing was collected from all dose cohorts at baseline, on cycle 4 day 1, and on cycle 7 day 1. The samples were drawn from a first-in-human, open-label, multicenter phase I dose-escalation trial of ivuxolimab. Adults with locally advanced or metastatic melanoma, renal cell, hepatocellular, or head and neck squamous cell carcinoma were enrolled in the trial. Before TCR sequencing, CD4+ and CD8+ T cells were separately sorted from peripheral blood. Specimen: CD4+ or CD8+ T cells sorted from blood, collected in a trial of the OX40 agonist ivuxolimab. This TCR was sampled from an adult with an advanced solid tumor such as melanoma, head and neck, liver or kidney cancer. The chain is assembled from TRBV2 and TRBJ1-5; perhaps TRBD1 is the D gene, with 6 bases matching. Read as DNA, the sequence is TGTGCCAGCACAGGGACACCAGGTCAGCCCCAGCATTTT. This codes for CASTGTPGQPQHF.